A single sample gave rise to the 17 T cell receptor beta chains below, sequenced in a study of blood T cell repertoires in COVID-19. Repertoires were generated with immunoSEQ multiplex PCR, while TCRdb's copy carries only in-frame clones and drops some. Found here are 60,000 to 95,000 clones, over 65% of them singletons; the top ten hold approximately 2.4%. Sample: peripheral blood. The receptors here all came from a human donor with acute or convalescent COVID-19. The donor label of this sample is uncertain.

This chain connects TRBV29-1 to TRBJ2-1; TRBD2 matches at 7 bases. V shed 3 bases, J shed 9 bases, and the junction held 8 bases outside the gene matches. There are 13 residues in the CDR3. Germline assignment: CDR1 SQVTM and CDR2 ANQGSEA. The CDR3 nucleotides are TGCAGCGTTGACCAGATTTCGGGGGGTGAGCAGTTCTTC. Translation: CSVDQISGGEQFF.

V and J are TRBV6-5 and TRBJ2-1; 7 positions match TRBD2. The V gene's germline CDR1 is MNHEY and CDR2 SVGAGI. Trimming at V came to 6 bases and at J to 4 bases, leaving 6 bases not matched to a gene. This CDR3 spans 14 amino acids. The CDR3 is CASRGLEKYNEQFF. CDR3 DNA: TGTGCCAGCAGAGGACTAGAAAAGTACAATGAGCAGTTCTTC.

The CDR3 sequence: CASSLSSLEAVSYEQYV. The CDR3 DNA reads TGTGCCAGCAGTTTATCCTCTCTGGAGGCCGTCTCCTACGAGCAGTACGTC. The J gene is TRBJ2-7, the V gene TRBV28; a weak D match, TRBD2 (5 bases). The ends were cut back, 1 base at V and 0 bases at J, with 16 bases in the middle. The CDR3 sequence is 17 residues long. Germline V lookup: CDR1 MDHEN, CDR2 SYDVKM.

The chain links TRBV6-1 to TRBJ2-5; a weak D match, TRBD2 (5 bases). Trimming removed 3 bases from V and 6 bases from J, with 17 bases in between. The CDR3 loop spans 15 amino acids. Germline V gene data show CDR1 as MNHNS and CDR2 as SASEGT. The CDR3 spells CASSDLWTPYQTQYF. The CDR3 region has the DNA TGTGCCAGCAGTGATCTCTGGACTCCATATCAGACCCAGTACTTC.

The V gene is TRBV7-9, the J gene TRBJ2-2; weak D call: TRBD1 (6 bases). Germline CDR1 SEHNR, CDR2 FQNEAQ (reference sequence). V gave up 3 bases and J gave up 1 base, with 6 bases separating them. The CDR3 is 14 residues long. CDR3 DNA sequence: TGTGCCAGCAGCTTGGGACAGAACACCGGGGAGCTGTTTTTT. The encoded protein is CASSLGQNTGELFF.

V and J are TRBV12-3 or TRBV12-4 and TRBJ2-3; D is possibly TRBD1 (5 bases). Trimming removed 5 bases from V and 8 bases from J, with 14 bases in between. The CDR3 length is 13 residues. CDR3 loop: CASSPQTAATQYF. CDR3 DNA: TGTGCCAGCAGTCCGCAGACAGCTGCTACGCAGTATTTT.

This sequence joins TRBV11-3 and TRBJ2-2; maybe TRBD2 (6 bases). From germline, CDR1 is SGHNT and CDR2 YENEEA. Trimming took off 8 bases at V and 5 bases at J, with 12 bases between the two ends. This CDR3 is 13 amino acids long. In DNA, the CDR3 is TGTGCCAGCGGGGGGTCGAGGACCGGGGAGCTGTTTTTT. This gives the protein CASGGSRTGELFF.

The gene calls are TRBV6-6 and TRBJ1-6; weak D call: TRBD1 (6 bases). The germline V and J ends were trimmed by 6 bases and 0 bases, with 12 bases remaining between them. Germline loops: CDR1 MNHNY, CDR2 SVGAGI (reference sequence). The CDR3 spans 16 residues. The CDR3 DNA sequence: TGTGCCAGCAGAAACCGGGACACCTCCTATAATTCACCCCTCCACTTT. Translation gives CASRNRDTSYNSPLHF.

This clone was detected only a few times. CDR3 nucleotides: TGTGCCAGCAGTTACTCAGGACAGGCGGACGGCTACACCTTC. It translates to CASSYSGQADGYTF. This chain links TRBV6-6 with TRBJ1-2; 7 nucleotides agree with TRBD1. Trimming took 0 bases from V and 8 from J; bases not matched to a gene: 6. The CDR3 is 14 residues long. Germline V gene sequence: CDR1 MNHNY, CDR2 SVGAGI (reference sequence).

The chain uses TRBV10-3 and TRBJ1-3; D ambiguous. Germline V lookup: CDR1 ENHRY, CDR2 SYGVKD. The CDR3 covers 11 residues. V was shortened by 6 bases and J by 8 bases, with 8 bases between the two germline ends. In DNA form, the CDR3 reads TGTGCCATCAGAACCACGGACACCATATATTTT. Translated, it gives CAIRTTDTIYF.

The DNA for the CDR3 is TGTGCCAGCAGCCAAGGTCGGGGCAATCAGCCCCAGCATTTT. Translated, it gives CASSQGRGNQPQHF. This rearrangement joins TRBV3-1 (or the pseudogene TRBV3-2) to TRBJ1-5; D not certain. Trimming pared 1 base from V and 2 bases from J, leaving 6 bases between. This CDR3 comprises 14 residues. Germline-derived CDR1 and CDR2 are LGHDT and YNNKEL (reference sequence).

The CDR3, as DNA: TGTGCCAGCAGCCTTTTTGGAGGAGATACGCAGTATTTT. This encodes CASSLFGGDTQYF. The V and J genes are TRBV9 and TRBJ2-3, with TRBD2 as a possible D gene (5 bases). The CDR3 length is 13 residues. Germline CDR1 reads SGDLS; CDR2 reads YYNGEE. Trimming cost V 4 bases and J 5 bases, with 11 bases left between them.

Worth noting for this clone: The sample holds other DNA sequences that translate to the same CDR3. The chain uses TRBV19 and TRBJ1-1, with D hard to call. Trimming pared 5 bases from V and 1 base from J, leaving 8 bases between. This CDR3 is built from 13 residues. CDR1 LNHDA and CDR2 SQIVND come from the germline V gene (reference sequence). The CDR3 region is CASSREGNTEAFF. The CDR3 bases are TGTGCCAGTAGTCGGGAGGGGAACACTGAAGCTTTCTTT.

V gene TRBV5-8 combines with J gene TRBJ2-5, with 10 positions matching TRBD2. Trimming cost V 4 bases and J 4 bases; bases outside gene matches: 13. Germline CDR1 SGHTS, CDR2 YDEGEE. The CDR3 sequence is 17 residues long. CDR3 sequence (DNA): TGTGCCAGCAGCCCCCGAGCCTCTAGCGGGAGAGGAGAGACCCAGTACTTC. Amino acid sequence: CASSPRASSGRGETQYF.

This clone was seen many times. The chain links TRBV18 to TRBJ2-2; D may be TRBD2 (6 bases). Germline CDR1 is KGHSH and CDR2 is LQKENI. Trimming left V 3 bases short and J 1 base short, with 9 bases between. CDR3 size: 15 residues. CDR3 loop: CASSPPSVNTGELFF. CDR3 DNA sequence: TGTGCCAGCTCACCCCCTAGCGTGAACACCGGGGAGCTGTTTTTT.

The chain uses TRBV6-6 and TRBJ2-5, with a tentative D call TRBD1 (5 bases). Per germline, CDR1 MNHNY and CDR2 SVGAGI (reference sequence). The CDR3 runs to 14 residues. The ends were cut back, 2 bases at V and 1 base at J, with 8 bases in the middle. CDR3 loop: CASSYGAAQETQYF. The CDR3 DNA sequence: TGTGCCAGCAGTTACGGGGCGGCCCAAGAGACCCAGTACTTC.

The rearrangement uses TRBV11-3 and TRBJ2-5, with 9 nucleotides matching TRBD2. The CDR3 totals 13 residues. Unmatched junction bases numbered 3, after V lost 5 bases and J lost 5 bases. CDR1 is SGHNT, CDR2 YENEEA, per germline. The CDR3 sequence: CASSPLAGETQYF. CDR3 nucleotide sequence: TGTGCCAGCAGCCCTCTAGCGGGGGAGACCCAGTACTTC.